These 2 T cell receptor beta chains originate from one sample sequenced in a study of Ad26.COV2.S vaccination and SARS-CoV-2 variants. Sequencing used immunoSEQ multiplex PCR; TCRdb keeps in-frame clones, though not all of them. The repertoire holds about 480,000 clones, around 85% seen once, with 9.5% to 15% in the top ten. Treatment meaning: 15 to 20 received Ad26.COV2.S at low or high dose, single or two shots; about 5 received placebo; per-sample allocation not given. Vaccine and placebo recipients were sampled on day 63 after the first injection. The sample was peripheral blood, taken in a trial of Ad26.COV2.S vaccine versus placebo. These receptors were taken from a person aged 18-60 years who received the Ad26.COV2.S COVID-19 vaccine or a placebo.

This sequence joins TRBV6-5 and TRBJ1-1; D perhaps matches TRBD1 (5 bases). Trimming took off 7 bases at V and 4 bases at J, with 10 bases between the two ends. Germline V gives CDR1 MNHEY, CDR2 SVGAGI. The CDR3 loop spans 12 amino acids. The CDR3: CASTGRATEAFF. The CDR3 nucleotides are TGTGCCAGCACAGGCAGGGCCACTGAAGCTTTCTTT.

The genes are TRBV12-5 and TRBJ1-2; D perhaps matches TRBD1 (6 bases). There are 13 residues in the CDR3. The V and J ends lost 3 bases and 7 bases respectively, with 12 bases between them. Germline lookup yields CDR1 LGHNT and CDR2 FRNRAP. CDR3 region: CASGFSGGRGYTF. The DNA for the CDR3 is TGTGCTAGTGGTTTTTCGGGGGGGCGTGGCTACACCTTC. The variable domain in full, completed from reference TRBV12-5 and TRBJ1-2, reads DARVTQTPRHKVTEMGQEVTMRCQPILGHNTVFWYRQTMMQGLELLAYFRNRAPLDDSGMPKDRFSAEMPDATLATLKIQPSEPRDSAVYFCASGFSGGRGYTFGSGTRLTVV.